The clone carrying this TCR beta chain came up many times. Its matching antigen is unknown. The entry originates in a study of CD8 T cells in ankylosing spondylitis. Study-wide points: CD8+ cells made up the disease-linked clones, which were relatively rare in peripheral blood. Made up of about eight highly homologous variants, a TCR beta motif appeared characteristic of ankylosing spondylitis blood. Within matched ankylosing spondylitis synovial fluid, disease-linked clones were reportedly significantly enriched.

This CDR3 is 17 amino acids long. CDR1 and CDR2 from the germline V gene are LGHNA and YSLEER. The ends lost 0 bases at V and 4 bases at J; junction bases unmatched: 3. Library preparation for TCR beta used quantitative 5'-RACE with molecular barcodes. Using its own MiXCR run on the 5' RACE reads, TCRdb lists one record per CDR3 protein. The profile shows 150,000 to 200,000 distinct CDR3 sequences, approximately 10% of them singletons. Sequences were obtained from blood, either unsorted or a sorted T cell fraction (not recorded which). The chain has TRBV4-3 and TRBJ2-1, with 13 bases identical to TRBD2. This receptor was taken from a male donor with ankylosing spondylitis or in good health (not recorded which). The CDR3 protein is CASSQDQLAGGYNEQFF. CDR3 bases: TGCGCCAGCAGCCAAGATCAACTAGCGGGGGGGTACAATGAGCAGTTCTTC.